This T cell receptor (beta chain) was recovered during a study of PD-1 blockade in classical Hodgkin lymphoma. Study results and limitations: Why repertoires differed is undefined; disease activity or prior therapy possibly contributed.

V shed 5 bases, J shed 0 bases, and the junction held 9 bases outside the gene matches. The CDR3 has 17 residues. The V gene's germline CDR1 is SGHVS and CDR2 FQNEAQ. A word on this clone: What it binds is not known.

The method was immunoSEQ multiplex PCR; TCRdb's version includes in-frame clones alone and lacks a portion of them. The top ten clones hold around 15% of a sample with about 3,200 clones, 80% of them seen once. Specified time point: newly diagnosed, previously untreated cHL patient sample. Through magnetic negative selection, CD8+ T cells were separated from PBMCs that had been thawed. Sequencing was done on a sample of CD8+ T cells from blood. This TCR was recovered from a human donor with classical Hodgkin lymphoma. V usage is TRBV7-8 and J usage is TRBJ1-5; 8 bases map to TRBD1. CDR3 in amino acids: CASSPGQGRYSNQPQHF. The CDR3, as DNA: TGTGCCAGCAGCCCTGGACAGGGCCGATATAGCAATCAGCCCCAGCATTTT.